The T cell receptor (beta chain) under discussion was sequenced for a study of T cell repertoires in aging, cancer and after chemotherapy. Study information: Donor ages fell into six groups from 30 or younger up to 70 or older.

TRB rearrangements spanning V, D and J were amplified using mixed TRB-A/B primers. MiXCR, run by TCRdb on the multiplex PCR reads, gives a single entry per CDR3 protein. The data hold 8,500 to 13,000 distinct CDR3 sequences, with more than 30% observed a single time. Peripheral blood genomic DNA, not sorted cells or RNA, was the template. The CDR3 extends over 13 amino acids. V was trimmed by 7 bases and J by 7 bases, leaving 11 bases between them. This clonotype has just a few counts. The antigen remains unidentified. Overall study results and limits: Untreated cancer patients had significantly lower blood TCR diversity than age-matched healthy donors. Across the chemotherapy interval, each cancer cohort showed higher median generation probability, suggesting thymic rebound.

V is TRBV12-3 or TRBV12-4 and J is TRBJ1-6, with D unresolved. Input material: blood. The clonotype was recovered from a human donor in good health. CDR3 bases: TGTGCCAGCAATCTGGACGGGAATTCACCCCTCCACTTT. Protein product: CASNLDGNSPLHF.